This T cell receptor beta chain was sequenced in a study of blood T cell repertoires in COVID-19. CDR3 length: 15 amino acids. V lost 5 bases, J lost 6 bases, and 17 bases lay in between. CDR1 and CDR2 from the germline V gene are MNHEY and SVGEGT. The protocol was immunoSEQ multiplex PCR, while the TCRdb copy is restricted to in-frame clones and leaves out a portion. The top ten hold less than 9% of the sample, which has tens of thousands of clones, about 88% seen once. The sequence was obtained from a man aged 55 to 70 with acute or convalescent COVID-19. The chain recombines TRBV6-2 or TRBV6-3 with TRBJ1-5; D unclear. The sample comprised peripheral blood. CDR3 amino acids: CASSPSGGFGQPQHF. For the CDR3, the DNA is TGTGCCAGCAGTCCAAGTGGAGGGTTTGGTCAGCCCCAGCATTTT.